The clone carrying this TCR beta chain showed up just a few times. Trimming pared 1 base from V and 4 bases from J, leaving 10 bases between. There are 14 residues in the CDR3. The germline V gene encodes CDR1 SGHKS and CDR2 YYEKEE (reference sequence). Sequencing used immunoSEQ multiplex PCR; TCRdb keeps in-frame clones, though not all of them. The table includes some 8,200 clones, roughly 92% detected once. The source of the sample is a study of graft-versus-host responses after intestinal transplantation. The source material was PBMCs, sampled just over 30 days after intestinal transplant. The chain links TRBV5-5 to TRBJ2-3; D may be TRBD1 or TRBD2 (5 bases each). The receptor's source is a human patient who received an intestinal transplant, so some T cells may come from the graft donor. CDR3 protein: CASSLWTGPDTQYF. CDR3 in DNA: TGTGCCAGCAGCTTGTGGACGGGACCAGATACGCAGTATTTT.